The 24 T cell receptor beta chains reported below all come from one sample, sequenced in a study of human T cells and chemical hapten exposure. This sample's time point: patch test 3, about 24 weeks after DPC sensitization. As for treatment: therapeutic diphenylcyclopropenone sensitization with weekly scalp DPC. Extraction yielded total RNA from whole blood (unfractionated). TCRdb called the RACE reads again in MiXCR, with one record for every CDR3 protein. This sample carries 38,000 or so distinct CDR3 sequences, around 9.5% of them seen once, and the ten largest clones take around 28%. Sequencing was performed on whole blood, taken in connection with sensitization to the hapten diphenylcyclopropenone (DPC). The receptor source for this set is a man in his fifties or sixties with alopecia areata. Some clones in this sample may be carry-over from other donors' samples.

The chain links TRBV5-1 to TRBJ2-6; D unresolved. Per the germline V gene, CDR1 is SGHRS and CDR2 is YFSETQ. CDR3 size: 16 residues. V was clipped by 4 bases and J by 0 bases, with 11 bases between them. In DNA, the CDR3 is TGCGCCAGCAGCCCCGCTCGTTACTCTGGGGCCAACGTCCTGACTTTC. It specifies CASSPARYSGANVLTF.

The gene calls are TRBV27 and TRBJ2-6; D gene uncertain. CDR1 and CDR2 from the germline V gene are MNHEY and SMNVEV (reference sequence). This CDR3 is 15 amino acids long. Trimming left V 3 bases short and J 0 bases short, with 6 bases between. CDR3 sequence reads: CASSFWLSGANVLTF. In DNA, the CDR3 is TGTGCCAGCAGTTTTTGGCTCTCTGGGGCCAACGTCCTGACTTTC.

This clonotype has a handful of counts. The J gene is TRBJ2-1, the V gene TRBV7-9; unclear D gene. Germline CDR1 is SEHNR and CDR2 is FQNEAQ (reference sequence). Trimming left V 1 base short and J 9 bases short, with 1 base between. CDR3 size: 10 residues. DNA for the CDR3: TGTGCCAGCAGCTTAGTTGAGCAGTTCTTC. Its protein is CASSLVEQFF.

This clonotype was counted many times. The genes are TRBV6-5 and TRBJ2-3; 7 bases align to TRBD2. This CDR3 region has 20 residues. Looked up from germline, CDR1 is MNHEY and CDR2 is SVGAGI. The junction had 21 bases not matched to a gene; V was cut back by 6 bases and J by 0 bases. The CDR3 coding sequence is TGTGCCAGCAGCCACCCCAGGCAGCGGGGCCCTGACCTTAGCACAGATACGCAGTATTTT. Its protein is CASSHPRQRGPDLSTDTQYF.

Remarks on this clonotype: This may be a read error: a much more frequent sequence differs by one nucleotide. The V call is TRBV29-1, the J call TRBJ2-3; a weak D match, TRBD2 (6 bases). Per the germline V gene, CDR1 is SQVTM and CDR2 is ANQGSEA. With 2 bases removed from V and 10 bases from J, the gap between germline ends came to 16 bases. The CDR3 sequence is 13 residues long. The CDR3 nucleotides read TGCAGCGTTGAAATGACTAGAGGGAGTCCGCAGTATTTT. Translating it yields CSVEMTRGSPQYF.

This chain connects TRBV29-1 to TRBJ1-3; D call uncertain. The CDR3 runs to 12 residues. The V gene lost 5 bases and the J gene lost 0 bases, with 5 bases spanning the gap. The germline V gene has CDR1 SQVTM and CDR2 ANQGSEA. Here the CDR3 DNA reads TGCAGCGTTCTAAGCTCTGGAAACACCATATATTTT. Translated: CSVLSSGNTIYF.

In this sample, this clonotype turned up many times. The genes are TRBV28 and TRBJ2-7; 11 nucleotides agree with TRBD1. Trimming took 2 bases from V and 6 from J; bases not matched to a gene: 3. The CDR3 sequence is 14 residues long. Germline CDR1 reads MDHEN; CDR2 reads SYDVKM. CDR3 DNA: TGTGCCAGCAGTTTAGTGGACAGGGGGCGCGAGCAGTACTTC. This translates into CASSLVDRGREQYF.

This clonotype has only a few counts. CDR3 coding DNA: TGTGCCAGCAGCGTAGAAGGCAGCAAATACAATGAGCAGTTCTTC. Its translation: CASSVEGSKYNEQFF. This rearrangement joins TRBV9 to TRBJ2-1; D is uncertain. Germline V gives CDR1 SGDLS, CDR2 YYNGEE. Trimming shortened V by 0 bases and J by 4 bases, and 11 bases separated the two germline ends. The CDR3 extends over 15 amino acids.

The chain recombines TRBV20-1 with TRBJ2-5, with 9 nucleotides matching TRBD1. Germline V CDR1 and CDR2: DFQATT, SNEGSKA (reference sequence). The V and J ends lost 3 bases and 2 bases, in that order; junction bases with no gene match: 10. The length of the CDR3 is 16 residues. DNA of the CDR3: TGCAGTGCTAGGGAGGACAGGGGCAGGGCACAAGAGACCCAGTACTTC. Translated: CSAREDRGRAQETQYF.

The chain carries TRBV4-1 and TRBJ2-1, with 14 nucleotides matching TRBD2. V trimming: 4 bases; J trimming: 8 bases; junction bases outside the gene matches: 4. The germline V gene encodes CDR1 MGHRA and CDR2 YSYEKL. This CDR3 region has 15 residues. The DNA for the CDR3 is TGCGCCAGCAGCCGGGGACTAGCGGGAGAGTATGAGCAGTTCTTC. Protein: CASSRGLAGEYEQFF.

This clonotype was seen a few times. J is TRBJ2-3 and V is TRBV2, with D hard to call. The CDR3 spans 13 residues. V lost 7 bases and J lost 0, with 8 bases in between. From germline, CDR1 is SNHLY and CDR2 FYNNEI. The CDR3 coding sequence is TGTGCCAGCAAGAAGTTGAGCACAGATACGCAGTATTTT. Translated: CASKKLSTDTQYF. The whole variable domain, filled in from reference TRBV2 and TRBJ2-3, reads EPEVTQTPSHQVTQMGQEVILRCVPISNHLYFYWYRQILGQKVEFLVSFYNNEISEKSEIFDDQFSVERPDGSNFTLKIRSTKLEDSAMYFCASKKLSTDTQYFGPGTRLTVL.

This clonotype was detected ten times or more. The CDR3 bases are TGTGCCAGCAGCCGGACAGGGGACAATGAGCAGTTCTTC. This codes for CASSRTGDNEQFF. The V and J genes are TRBV7-2 and TRBJ2-1; 9 bases align to TRBD1. This CDR3 comprises 13 residues. V lost 5 bases, J lost 5 bases, and 1 base stayed unmatched. Per the germline V gene, CDR1 is SGHTA and CDR2 is FQGNSA.

This clonotype was seen ten or more times. This chain connects TRBV27 to TRBJ2-5, with 8 nucleotides matching TRBD2. This CDR3 comprises 17 residues. The V and J ends lost 7 bases and 4 bases, in that order; junction bases with no gene match: 17. Germline V gene data show CDR1 as MNHEY and CDR2 as SMNVEV (reference sequence). This CDR3 reads CASKYYRGGVSGETQYF. In nucleotides, the CDR3 is TGTGCCAGCAAGTATTACCGGGGGGGCGTCTCGGGAGAGACCCAGTACTTC.

In this sample, this clonotype turned up many times. The chain couples TRBV29-1 to TRBJ2-5; D is undetermined. Germline assignment: CDR1 SQVTM and CDR2 ANQGSEA. The V end was cut by 4 bases, the J end by 5 bases, with 8 bases between. This CDR3 contains 11 residues. The CDR3 region is CSVAGAETQYF. CDR3 in DNA: TGCAGCGTTGCTGGAGCCGAGACCCAGTACTTC. The variable domain in full, completed from reference TRBV29-1 and TRBJ2-5, reads SAVISQKPSRDICQRGTSLTIQCQVDSQVTMMFWYRQQPGQSLTLIATANQGSEATYESGFVIDKFPISRPNLTFSTLTVSNMSPEDSSIYLCSVAGAETQYFGPGTRLLVL.

There are a few counts of this clonotype. The CDR3: CASSYPGGLAKNIQYF. The CDR3 bases are TGTGCCAGCAGTTACCCAGGGGGGCTAGCCAAAAACATTCAGTACTTC. This rearrangement joins TRBV6-6 to TRBJ2-4; maybe TRBD1 (7 bases). Between the trimmed V and J ends, which lost 2 bases and 0 bases, there was a span of 11 bases. Germline loops: CDR1 MNHNY, CDR2 SVGAGI (reference sequence). The length of the CDR3 is 16 residues.

In this sample, this clonotype turned up a few times. The J gene is TRBJ1-1, the V gene TRBV6-2 or TRBV6-3, with a tentative D call TRBD1 (5 bases). CDR1 MNHEY and CDR2 SVGEGT come from the germline V gene. The CDR3 is made up of 13 amino acids. Trimming cost V 0 bases and J 4 bases, with 6 bases left between them. The chain's CDR3 is CASSYSGGTEAFF. In DNA form, the CDR3 reads TGTGCCAGCAGTTACTCCGGGGGCACTGAAGCTTTCTTT.

The CDR3 protein is CAWSSASNQPQHF. CDR3 sequence (DNA): TGTGCCTGGAGTTCGGCCAGCAATCAGCCCCAGCATTTT. The genes are TRBV30 and TRBJ1-5; D unclear. Trimming left V 2 bases short and J 1 base short, with 6 bases between. The CDR3 consists of 13 residues. The germline gives CDR1 GTSNPN, CDR2 SVGIG (reference sequence). Full variable domain (outside the CDR3, taken from reference TRBV30 and TRBJ1-5): SQTIHQWPATLVQPVGSPLSLECTVEGTSNPNLYWYRQAAGRGLQLLFYSVGIGQISSEVPQNLSASRPQDRQFILSSKKLLLSDSGFYLCAWSSASNQPQHFGDGTRLSIL.

The rearrangement links TRBV28 to TRBJ1-1; D unresolved. Germline assignment: CDR1 MDHEN and CDR2 SYDVKM. V lost 2 bases, J lost 8 bases, and 9 bases lay in between. The CDR3 covers 12 residues. This CDR3 reads CASSLNSLEAFF. CDR3 DNA sequence: TGTGCCAGCAGTTTAAACAGCCTAGAAGCTTTCTTT.

This clonotype occurred many times. The chain employs TRBV24-1 and TRBJ2-3; 10 bases match TRBD2. The CDR3 loop spans 19 amino acids. V shed 3 bases, J shed 0 bases, and the junction held 11 bases outside the gene matches. The germline V gene has CDR1 KGHDR and CDR2 SFDVKD. Here the CDR3 reads CATSDEAGGIPGSTDTQYF. The CDR3 nucleotides read TGTGCCACCAGTGATGAAGCGGGAGGGATCCCGGGGAGCACAGATACGCAGTATTTT.

This clonotype occurred a few times. The chain employs TRBV29-1 and TRBJ2-7, with no clear D. This CDR3 has 10 residues. Trimming pared 5 bases from V and 5 bases from J, leaving 7 bases between. Germline CDR1 SQVTM, CDR2 ANQGSEA. CDR3 region: CSVTQHEQYF. DNA for the CDR3: TGCAGCGTTACCCAGCACGAGCAGTACTTC.

This clonotype was seen more than once but under ten times. The rearrangement uses TRBV28 and TRBJ1-2; D not resolved. Deletions cut 0 bases from V and 4 bases from J, with 12 bases between. This CDR3 has 15 amino acids. The germline V gene encodes CDR1 MDHEN and CDR2 SYDVKM. DNA of the CDR3: TGTGCCAGCAGTTTATGGGAGGATATGACCTATGGCTACACCTTC. Translated: CASSLWEDMTYGYTF.

This clonotype was seen many times. V gene TRBV18 combines with J gene TRBJ1-1, with D hard to call. CDR1 is KGHSH and CDR2 is LQKENI in the germline V gene. The CDR3 has 14 amino acids. Trimming removed 7 bases from V and 1 base from J, with 13 bases in between. The CDR3 reads CASLPGRANTEAFF. CDR3 nucleotide sequence: TGTGCCAGCTTACCTGGACGGGCGAACACTGAAGCTTTCTTT.

This clonotype was seen at least ten times. The J gene is TRBJ2-3, the V gene TRBV20-1; D ambiguous. Germline assignment: CDR1 DFQATT and CDR2 SNEGSKA (reference sequence). This CDR3 spans 15 amino acids. Trimming took off 0 bases at V and 6 bases at J, with 16 bases between the two ends. CDR3 in DNA: TGCAGTGCTAGAGATGGCCGAAAAATTGCGGATACGCAGTATTTT. It yields the protein CSARDGRKIADTQYF.

This clonotype was seen repeatedly, ten times or more. The chain carries TRBV11-2 and TRBJ2-1, with 10 bases aligning to TRBD2. With V trimmed by 5 bases and J by 3 bases, 4 bases remained unmatched. The CDR3 consists of 15 residues. Germline loops: CDR1 SGHAT, CDR2 FQNNGV. Here the CDR3 DNA reads TGTGCCAGCAGCCGGACTAGCGGACACTACAATGAGCAGTTCTTC. Protein sequence: CASSRTSGHYNEQFF.